This T cell receptor (beta chain) stems from a study of control samples from healthy donors and cancer patients. Clones were read by immunoSEQ multiplex PCR, and TCRdb kept only the in-frame ones, dropping some. The table shows some 13,000 clones, with around 79% occurring only once. V was shortened by 0 bases and J by 3 bases, with 11 bases between the two germline ends. There are 16 residues in the CDR3. Germline V gives CDR1 SEHNR, CDR2 FQNEAQ (reference sequence). This TCR was sampled from a male donor with melanoma. The sample was formalin-fixed, paraffin-embedded tissue. This chain links TRBV7-9 with TRBJ2-2; perhaps TRBD2 as D (5 bases). This CDR3 is CASSLASGMDTGELFF. The CDR3 DNA is TGTGCCAGCAGCTTAGCATCCGGGATGGACACCGGGGAGCTGTTTTTT. Drawing the rest from reference TRBV7-9 and TRBJ2-2, the complete variable domain is DTGVSQNPRHKITKRGQNVTFRCDPISEHNRLYWYRQTLGQGPEFLTYFQNEAQLEKSRLLSDRFSAERPKGSFSTLEIQRTEQGDSAMYLCASSLASGMDTGELFFGEGSRLTVL.